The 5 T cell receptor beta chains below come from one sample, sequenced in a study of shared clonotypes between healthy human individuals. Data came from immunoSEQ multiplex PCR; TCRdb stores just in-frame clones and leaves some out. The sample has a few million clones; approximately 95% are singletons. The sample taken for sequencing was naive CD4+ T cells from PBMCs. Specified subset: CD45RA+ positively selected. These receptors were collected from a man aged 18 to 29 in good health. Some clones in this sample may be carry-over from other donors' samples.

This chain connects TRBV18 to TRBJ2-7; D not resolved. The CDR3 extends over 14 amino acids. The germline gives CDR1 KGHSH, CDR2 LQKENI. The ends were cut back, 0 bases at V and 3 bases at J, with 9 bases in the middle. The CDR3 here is CASSPPGSNYEQYF. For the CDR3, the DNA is TGTGCCAGCTCACCACCAGGTTCGAACTACGAGCAGTACTTC.

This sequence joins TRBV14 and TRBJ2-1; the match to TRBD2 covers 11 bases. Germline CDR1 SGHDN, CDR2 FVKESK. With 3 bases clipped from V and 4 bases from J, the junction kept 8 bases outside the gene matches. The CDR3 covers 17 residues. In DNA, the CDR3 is TGTGCCAGCAGCCACGGATGGACTAGCGGGCCTTACAATGAGCAGTTCTTC. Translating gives CASSHGWTSGPYNEQFF.

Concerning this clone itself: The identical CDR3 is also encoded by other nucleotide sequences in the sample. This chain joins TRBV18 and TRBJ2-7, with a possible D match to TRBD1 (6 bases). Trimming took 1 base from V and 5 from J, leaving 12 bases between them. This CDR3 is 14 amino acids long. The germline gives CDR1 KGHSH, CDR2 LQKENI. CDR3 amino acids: CASSPLGRGNEQYF. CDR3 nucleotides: TGTGCCAGCTCACCACTAGGCAGGGGTAACGAGCAGTACTTC.

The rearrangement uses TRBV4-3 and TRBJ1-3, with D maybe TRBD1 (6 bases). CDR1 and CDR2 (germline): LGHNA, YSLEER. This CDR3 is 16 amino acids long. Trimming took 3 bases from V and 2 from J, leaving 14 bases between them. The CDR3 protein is CASSQEQGTAGNTIYF. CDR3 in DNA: TGCGCCAGCAGCCAGGAACAGGGAACGGCTGGAAACACCATATATTTT.

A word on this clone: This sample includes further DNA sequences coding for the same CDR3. For the CDR3, the DNA is TGCGCCAGCAGCCGGACTAGCGGGAGCTCCTACAATGAGCAGTTCTTC. It codes for CASSRTSGSSYNEQFF. The V call is TRBV5-1, the J call TRBJ2-1; 13 bases are shared with TRBD2. Germline trimming cut 4 bases from V and 0 bases from J; bases unmatched to any gene: 1. The CDR3 covers 16 residues. Germline V gene lookup returns CDR1 SGHRS and CDR2 YFSETQ.